These 3 T cell receptor beta chains share one sample of origin, sequenced in a study of beta chain features in type 1 diabetes (dated by TCRdb to 2016 to 2019). Overall study results and their limits: In all four CD4+ subsets, TCRB CDR3 length was moderately but significantly shorter in type 1 diabetes patients.

The library relied on the immunoSEQ multiplex PCR assay. All of the isolated RNA was reverse transcribed with the High Capacity cDNA Reverse Transcription Kit, so expressed TCRB transcripts were sequenced. TCRdb obtained this table from immuneACCESS and retained in-frame rearrangements with V and J assigned. These tables miss some clones; where compared with another copy, unresolved V genes account for less than half of the shortfall, and the remainder is unexplained. The sample table shows approximately 58,000 clones, and 50% to 75% are seen once. The ten largest make up 0.29% of the sample. These receptors are not linked to any known antigen. Sequencing was carried out using stem cell memory CD4+ T cells from blood. The intended sense of this specimen's cell subset or site label: stem cell-like memory CD4+ T cells. The receptors were sampled from a woman aged 25 to 45 with type 1 diabetes.

The CDR3 here is CASSPAEAVDEQFF. In DNA form, the CDR3 reads TGTGCCAGCTCACCGGCGGAGGCAGTGGATGAGCAGTTCTTC. This chain connects TRBV18 to TRBJ2-1; possibly TRBD2 for D (5 bases). V lost 3 bases and J lost 8, with 14 bases in between. Per the germline V gene, CDR1 is KGHSH and CDR2 is LQKENI. The CDR3 has 14 amino acids. The whole variable domain, remainder taken from reference TRBV18 and TRBJ2-1, is NAGVMQNPRHLVRRRGQEARLRCSPMKGHSHVYWYRQLPEEGLKFMVYLQKENIIDESGMPKERFSAEFPKEGPSILRIQQVVRGDSAAYFCASSPAEAVDEQFFGPGTRLTVL.

The rearrangement links TRBV9 to TRBJ1-4; TRBD1 is a possible D gene (6 bases). Trimming removed 3 bases from V and 4 bases from J, with 19 bases in between. From germline, CDR1 is SGDLS and CDR2 YYNGEE. The length of the CDR3 is 17 residues. The DNA of the CDR3 is TGTGCCAGCAGCGCCCTATTAAGCCAGGGGCATAATGAAAAACTGTTTTTT. Amino acids: CASSALLSQGHNEKLFF.

This chain links TRBV11-2 with TRBJ1-2; D not certain. The V and J ends lost 5 bases and 0 bases respectively, with 4 bases between them. The germline CDR1 and CDR2 sequences are SGHAT and FQNNGV. The CDR3 is 12 amino acids. DNA of the CDR3: TGTGCCAGCAGCCTTTCTAACTATGGCTACACCTTC. Translation gives CASSLSNYGYTF.